The 3 T cell receptor beta chains below were found in one sample sequenced in a study of tissue T cells after allogeneic stem cell transplantation. Time point given: mouse harvest day 7 after allogeneic transplant. Mouse grafts combined 10^7 T-cell-depleted bone marrow cells with 10^6 splenic CD5+ T cells. Method: immunoSEQ multiplex PCR; TCRdb's copy keeps in-frame clones and lacks some. Altogether fewer than 5,500 clones are present, approximately 59% being singletons, with the ten largest covering around 29%. Sequenced: spleen. These receptors were collected from a female BALB/c mouse given C57BL/6 T cells with graft-versus-host disease after an allogeneic hematopoietic cell transplant.

This clone ranks as medium-sized. The listed genes are named as in mouse. Read coverage stops 1 residue before the CDR3 terminus; the germline J gene supplies the remainder. The V call is TRBV14, the J call TRBJ2-7; D remains unclear. The CDR3 is 13 residues long. Trimming pared 4 bases from V and 0 bases from J, leaving 8 bases between. Germline V gene data show CDR1 as SGHDT and CDR2 as FRDEAV. The part of the CDR3 DNA that was read is TGTGCCAGCAGTCTACAGTACTCCTATGAACAGTAC. Encoded protein: CASSLQYSYEQY. The whole CDR3 protein is CASSLQYSYEQYF. The full variable domain, its missing parts supplied by reference TRBV14 and TRBJ2-7, is EAGVTQSPRYAVLQEGQAVSFWCDPISGHDTLYWYQQPRDQGPQLLVYFRDEAVIDNSQLPSDRFSAVRPKGTNSTLKIQSAKQGDTATYLCASSLQYSYEQYFGPGTRLTVL.

About this clone: Gene names refer to mouse genes. The read falls 1 residue short of the CDR3 end, and the missing part is taken from the germline J gene. The chain links TRBV5 to TRBJ2-1; 8 bases match TRBD1. Germline V lookup: CDR1 LGHNA, CDR2 YNLKQL (reference sequence). V lost 2 bases and J lost 4; bases outside the gene matches: 1. The length of the CDR3 is 14 residues. The CDR3 region is CASSQNRGYAEQFF. CDR3 DNA, as far as it was read: TGTGCCAGCAGCCAAAACAGGGGGTATGCTGAGCAGTTC.

This clone was recorded a few times. Gene names are the mouse ones. From the germline J gene comes the end of the CDR3, since the read stops 1 residue before it. The rearrangement joins TRBV24 to TRBJ1-3; 8 nucleotides align to TRBD1. CDR1 and CDR2 from the germline V gene are KGHTA and FRNEEI. Trimming took 2 bases from V and 2 from J; bases not matched to a gene: 2. The CDR3 totals 15 residues. The CDR3 sequence is CASSLKTGAGNTLYF. The DNA read from the CDR3 is TGTGCCAGCAGTCTGAAGACAGGGGCTGGAAATACGCTCTAT.